The 6 T cell receptor beta chains below all came from one sample that was sequenced in a study of TIL therapy for anti-PD-1-resistant metastatic lung cancer. Noted time point: pre-treatment sample, taken before nivolumab and TIL therapy. Sequencing used immunoSEQ v3. Produced via immunoSEQ multiplex PCR; TCRdb's table is partial and in-frame only. The data hold about 47,000 clones, with 80% to 90% observed a single time. The specimen comprised blood, sampled at baseline. The source of these receptors is a person aged 25-80 years with non-small cell lung cancer.

The chain recombines TRBV18 with TRBJ2-1; the D gene is possibly TRBD1 (7 bases). Germline V gives CDR1 KGHSH, CDR2 LQKENI. The CDR3 sequence is 15 residues long. The ends were cut back, 3 bases at V and 7 bases at J, with 16 bases in the middle. The CDR3 DNA sequence: TGTGCCAGCTCACCCGTGACTAGGGGGCTTAATGAGCAGTTCTTC. Its translation is CASSPVTRGLNEQFF. Supplemented by reference TRBV18 and TRBJ2-1, the full variable domain reads NAGVMQNPRHLVRRRGQEARLRCSPMKGHSHVYWYRQLPEEGLKFMVYLQKENIIDESGMPKERFSAEFPKEGPSILRIQQVVRGDSAAYFCASSPVTRGLNEQFFGPGTRLTVL.

This chain connects TRBV7-9 to TRBJ2-3, with D hard to call. CDR3 length: 14 amino acids. V shed 5 bases and J shed 3 bases, with 12 bases lying between them. Per the germline V gene, CDR1 is SEHNR and CDR2 is FQNEAQ (reference sequence). In nucleotides, the CDR3 is TGTGCCAGCAGCCTCTCCTTTGGGACAGATACGCAGTATTTT. Protein product: CASSLSFGTDTQYF. The complete variable domain, with remaining parts taken from reference TRBV7-9 and TRBJ2-3, reads DTGVSQNPRHKITKRGQNVTFRCDPISEHNRLYWYRQTLGQGPEFLTYFQNEAQLEKSRLLSDRFSAERPKGSFSTLEIQRTEQGDSAMYLCASSLSFGTDTQYFGPGTRLTVL.

J is TRBJ1-2 and V is TRBV13; no firm D call. Trimming stripped 2 bases from V and 4 bases from J, with 11 bases between. CDR1 and CDR2 from the germline V gene are PRHDT and FYEKMQ (reference sequence). This CDR3 region has 14 residues. The CDR3 sequence is CASSLLWAAYGYTF. CDR3 coding DNA: TGTGCCAGCAGCTTATTGTGGGCAGCCTATGGCTACACCTTC.

The J gene is TRBJ1-2, the V gene TRBV21-1. TRBV21-1 has pseudogene status. The CDR3 spans 13 residues. CDR3 in DNA: TGTGCCAGCAGCGATCGGTCTAACTATGGCTACACCTTC. Translated: CASSDRSNYGYTF.

This clone was observed a single time. The rearrangement uses TRBV30 and TRBJ1-1, with 7 bases matching TRBD1. Per germline, CDR1 GTSNPN and CDR2 SVGIG (reference sequence). This CDR3 comprises 12 residues. Germline trimming cut 3 bases from V and 7 bases from J; bases unmatched to any gene: 5. As DNA, the CDR3 is TGTGCCTGGAGCCTACAGGGGATTGAAGCTTTCTTT. Encoded protein: CAWSLQGIEAFF.

The chain has TRBV3-1 (or the pseudogene TRBV3-2) and TRBJ2-7, with 9 bases fitting TRBD1. The CDR3 is 14 amino acids. Germline CDR1 reads LGHDT; CDR2 reads YNNKEL (reference sequence). After removal of 4 bases from V and 6 bases from J, the junction contained 7 bases not matched to a gene. The CDR3 loop is CASSRTGTGSEQYF. As DNA, the CDR3 is TGTGCCAGCAGCCGAACCGGGACAGGGTCCGAGCAGTACTTC.